The 22 T cell receptor beta chains listed next were all sequenced from one sample in a study of T cell responses to AZD1222 COVID-19 vaccine (dated by TCRdb to about 2021). What this sample's time point label stands for: about 28 days (+/-7) after the second vaccine dose. In the paper's terms, the treatment or condition label means: meningococcal conjugate vaccine given as trial control. The library was obtained by the immunoSEQ multiplex PCR assay. The table was pulled from immuneACCESS by TCRdb, which kept in-frame rearrangements only. Such tables lose some clones; where checked, under half of the loss comes from unresolved V genes, and the rest has no known cause. For this sample the table gives about 140,000 clones, of which roughly nine tenths were detected only once. The ten largest clones capture around 6.9% of the sample. The source was peripheral blood, collected 28 days after the second dose of the MenACWY control vaccine. These receptors were collected from an adult who received the MenACWY meningococcal vaccine as a control.

CDR3 protein: CASSRDRTNYGYTF. CDR3 nucleotides: TGTGCCAGCAGCCGGGACAGAACTAACTATGGCTACACCTTC. The chain carries TRBV3-1 (or the pseudogene TRBV3-2) and TRBJ1-2; TRBD1 matches 7 bases. J gave up 0 bases and V 4 bases, and 2 bases lay outside the gene matches. The germline V gene has CDR1 LGHDT and CDR2 YNNKEL (reference sequence). The CDR3 sequence is 14 residues long.

The chain joins TRBV20-1 to TRBJ2-1; D is unresolved. Germline V gene sequence: CDR1 DFQATT, CDR2 SNEGSKA (reference sequence). With 3 bases removed from V and 0 bases from J, the gap between germline ends came to 15 bases. The CDR3 sequence is 16 residues long. The CDR3 here is CSASGDRASSYNEQFF. The CDR3, as DNA: TGCAGTGCTAGTGGGGATCGCGCTAGCTCCTACAATGAGCAGTTCTTC.

V usage is TRBV4-1 and J usage is TRBJ2-7, with a weak D call TRBD2 (6 bases). CDR3 length: 16 amino acids. The germline V gene has CDR1 MGHRA and CDR2 YSYEKL. V lost 0 bases to trimming and J lost 0 bases, with 12 bases between them. CDR3 sequence reads: CASSQELSGYSYEQYF. CDR3 coding DNA: TGCGCCAGCAGCCAAGAACTCAGCGGGTACTCCTACGAGCAGTACTTC.

The genes are TRBV12-3 or TRBV12-4 and TRBJ1-2; TRBD1 might be the D (5 bases). The CDR3 loop spans 11 amino acids. The V end was cut by 6 bases, the J end by 8 bases, with 10 bases between. This chain's CDR3 is CASSDRQGYTF. Written as DNA, the CDR3 is TGTGCCAGCAGCGATCGACAGGGCTACACCTTC.

This sequence joins TRBV2 and TRBJ1-5; D gene ambiguous. The germline V gene has CDR1 SNHLY and CDR2 FYNNEI. Trimming removed 8 bases from V and 0 bases from J, with 11 bases in between. The CDR3 contains 14 residues. CDR3 DNA: TGTGCCAGCCGAGGACTGATTAGCAATCAGCCCCAGCATTTT. Its protein is CASRGLISNQPQHF.

This chain uses TRBV25-1 with TRBJ1-1, with a tentative D call TRBD1 (5 bases). Trimming cost V 7 bases and J 1 base, with 16 bases left between them. There are 15 residues in the CDR3. The germline gives CDR1 MGHDK, CDR2 SYGVNS. The CDR3 coding sequence is TGTGCCAGCATTTCGGACGGCAGGGCGAACACTGAAGCTTTCTTT. Translating it yields CASISDGRANTEAFF.

The chain is built from TRBV5-4 and TRBJ1-1; D not certain. V was shortened by 4 bases and J by 5 bases, with 12 bases between the two germline ends. The CDR3 extends over 13 amino acids. The germline CDR1 and CDR2 sequences are SGHNT and YYREEE (reference sequence). The CDR3 nucleotides read TGTGCCAGCAGCATAAGAGAGGAAACTGAAGCTTTCTTT. This codes for CASSIREETEAFF.

The V and J genes are TRBV10-3 and TRBJ2-5; 8 nucleotides match TRBD1. There are 18 residues in the CDR3. The trim removed 4 bases at V and 5 bases at J, leaving 18 bases unmatched. From germline, CDR1 is ENHRY and CDR2 SYGVKD. CDR3: CAISAPAGRGRPRETQYF. The CDR3 DNA is TGTGCCATCAGTGCCCCTGCGGGCAGGGGGCGCCCCAGGGAGACCCAGTACTTC.

The chain links TRBV6-5 to TRBJ1-5; the D gene is possibly TRBD1 (5 bases). The CDR3 spans 15 residues. Trimming cost V 6 bases and J 2 bases, with 14 bases left between them. CDR1 and CDR2 (germline): MNHEY, SVGAGI. CDR3 in amino acids: CASSESLGRNQPQHF. The CDR3 DNA reads TGTGCCAGCAGCGAGAGCTTGGGGCGCAATCAGCCCCAGCATTTT.

This sequence joins TRBV9 and TRBJ1-2; perhaps TRBD1 as D (5 bases). CDR3 size: 12 residues. V was cut by 4 bases and J by 4 bases, with 8 bases left in between. CDR1 is SGDLS and CDR2 is YYNGEE in the germline V gene. The CDR3 region is CASSTGPYGYTF. For the CDR3, the DNA is TGTGCCAGCAGCACGGGACCCTATGGCTACACCTTC.

This chain links TRBV2 with TRBJ2-7; the D gene is possibly TRBD2 (5 bases). Germline V gene sequence: CDR1 SNHLY, CDR2 FYNNEI. CDR3 length equals 16 residues. Trimming stripped 4 bases from V and 0 bases from J, with 16 bases between. CDR3 coding DNA: TGTGCCAGCAGTGGATCGGCTAGCTTGGGCTCCTACGAGCAGTACTTC. Its translation: CASSGSASLGSYEQYF.

The chain combines TRBV15 with TRBJ2-1; D is undetermined. V lost 0 bases, J lost 7 bases, and 10 bases lay in between. This CDR3 has 14 amino acids. In germline, CDR1 is LNHNV, CDR2 YYDKDF (reference sequence). This CDR3 reads CATSRDMGRNEQFF. In DNA, the CDR3 is TGTGCCACCAGCAGAGATATGGGCAGAAATGAGCAGTTCTTC.

This chain uses TRBV9 with TRBJ2-7; 9 positions match TRBD2. Trimming at V came to 3 bases and at J to 3 bases, leaving 1 base not matched to a gene. This CDR3 comprises 13 residues. Germline values: CDR1 SGDLS, CDR2 YYNGEE. CDR3 DNA sequence: TGTGCCAGCAGCGGGCGGGGGGGCTACGAGCAGTACTTC. It encodes CASSGRGGYEQYF. The full variable domain, with the rest looked up from reference TRBV9 and TRBJ2-7, is DSGVTQTPKHLITATGQRVTLRCSPRSGDLSVYWYQQSLDQGLQFLIQYYNGEERAKGNILERFSAQQFPDLHSELNLSSLELGDSALYFCASSGRGGYEQYFGPGTRLTVT.

The V call is TRBV5-6, the J call TRBJ2-3, with 7 bases matching TRBD1. Germline assignment: CDR1 SGHDT and CDR2 YYEEEE. The CDR3 consists of 14 residues. Trimming cost V 5 bases and J 2 bases; bases outside gene matches: 5. The CDR3 region has the DNA TGTGCCAGCAGAAGACAGGGAATCACAGATACGCAGTATTTT. This gives the protein CASRRQGITDTQYF.

The chain carries TRBV19 and TRBJ2-1, with 13 bases fitting TRBD2. CDR1 and CDR2 (germline): LNHDA, SQIVND (reference sequence). The V and J ends lost 1 base and 10 bases, in that order; junction bases with no gene match: 4. This CDR3 comprises 15 residues. The CDR3 sequence: CASSIVGTSGVEQFF. The CDR3 DNA follows: TGTGCCAGTAGTATAGTTGGGACTAGCGGGGTAGAGCAGTTCTTC. Full variable domain (rest looked up from reference TRBV19 and TRBJ2-1): DGGITQSPKYLFRKEGQNVTLSCEQNLNHDAMYWYRQDPGQGLRLIYYSQIVNDFQKGDIAEGYSVSREKKESFPLTVTSAQKNPTAFYLCASSIVGTSGVEQFFGPGTRLTVL.

The rearrangement links TRBV28 to TRBJ1-6; D remains unclear. Trimming shortened V by 7 bases and J by 6 bases, and 7 bases separated the two germline ends. The CDR3 has 12 residues. Germline assignment: CDR1 MDHEN and CDR2 SYDVKM. CDR3 residues: CASTSRNSPLHF. Here the CDR3 DNA reads TGTGCCAGCACGAGCCGTAATTCACCCCTCCACTTT.

The chain is built from TRBV5-5 and TRBJ1-2, with a tentative D call TRBD1 (6 bases). The V and J ends lost 4 bases and 7 bases respectively, with 14 bases between them. Germline assignment: CDR1 SGHKS and CDR2 YYEKEE (reference sequence). This CDR3 spans 13 amino acids. For the CDR3, the DNA is TGTGCCAGCAGCCGGGACACGGTCGGTGGCTACACCTTC. This sequence encodes CASSRDTVGGYTF.

CDR3 nucleotides: TGTGCCAGCAACTCGGCTAACTATGGCTACACCTTC. Protein product: CASNSANYGYTF. The J gene is TRBJ1-2, the V gene TRBV28, with D hard to call. Trimming cost V 7 bases and J 0 bases, with 6 bases left between them. The CDR3 contains 12 residues. Germline V gene lookup returns CDR1 MDHEN and CDR2 SYDVKM.

The CDR3 DNA reads TGTGCCAGCAGTCAACAAGGGGGGACCGGAGTTTGGGAGCAGTACTTC. It encodes CASSQQGGTGVWEQYF. The chain links TRBV6-2 or TRBV6-3 to TRBJ2-7, with D perhaps TRBD1 or TRBD2 (6 bases each). The V end was cut by 5 bases, the J end by 7 bases, with 24 bases between. Germline CDR1 MNHEY, CDR2 SVGEGT. CDR3 size: 16 residues.

The chain couples TRBV19 to TRBJ2-1; D is uncertain. V was shortened by 5 bases and J by 7 bases, with 9 bases between the two germline ends. CDR3 length: 12 residues. The germline V gene has CDR1 LNHDA and CDR2 SQIVND (reference sequence). CDR3 residues: CASSGRINEQFF. In DNA form, the CDR3 reads TGTGCCAGTAGTGGCAGGATTAATGAGCAGTTCTTC.

This clone has only one observation. This chain joins TRBV7-2 and TRBJ2-3; no firm D call. CDR3 length equals 12 residues. Trimming cost V 5 bases and J 4 bases, with 7 bases left between them. Germline V gene lookup returns CDR1 SGHTA and CDR2 FQGNSA. Here the CDR3 DNA reads TGTGCCAGCAGCCCCGGGTCAGATACGCAGTATTTT. Encoded protein: CASSPGSDTQYF.

The chain has TRBV29-1 and TRBJ1-2; 9 bases line up with TRBD1. The CDR3 runs 15 residues. CDR1 is SQVTM and CDR2 is ANQGSEA in the germline V gene. V shed 0 bases and J 7 bases; nucleotides not matched to a gene: 9. The CDR3 protein is CSVEDTGGGFRGYTF. CDR3 nucleotide sequence: TGCAGCGTTGAAGATACAGGGGGCGGTTTTCGTGGCTACACCTTC. The complete variable domain, with remaining parts taken from reference TRBV29-1 and TRBJ1-2, reads SAVISQKPSRDICQRGTSLTIQCQVDSQVTMMFWYRQQPGQSLTLIATANQGSEATYESGFVIDKFPISRPNLTFSTLTVSNMSPEDSSIYLCSVEDTGGGFRGYTFGSGTRLTVV.